A selection of T cell receptor beta chains follows, all from one sample in a study of blood T cell repertoires in COVID-19. Sequenced by immunoSEQ multiplex PCR; TCRdb stores in-frame clones only, minus some. The data contain 300,000 or so clones, roughly 86% of them singletons. What was sequenced was peripheral blood. Source of these receptors: a woman between 50 and 59 years old with acute or convalescent COVID-19. CDR3s include the opening cysteine and the closing phenylalanine or tryptophan. The D gene is left open where the match is weak. Some rows mark clone size as missing; the rest say once, few, many or name a class of expanded clone.

D gene,CDR3 length,J gene,V gene,clone size,CDR3 DNA,CDR3 protein
TRBD1,17,TRBJ1-5,TRBV19,-,TGTGCCAGTAGTATAGATCGAGGGACAGAGATTTATCAGCCCCAGCATTTT,CASSIDRGTEIYQPQHF
-,14,TRBJ2-7,TRBV27,-,TGTGCCAGCAGTCCCTCCCCGGGAAGCTACGAGCAGTACTTC,CASSPSPGSYEQYF
-,14,TRBJ2-5,TRBV6-5,-,TGTGCCAGCAGTTACTCTGGCTTCCAAGAGACCCAGTACTTC,CASSYSGFQETQYF
TRBD2,16,TRBJ2-2,TRBV2,-,TGTGCCAGCAGTGAAATAGCGGGAGCGAACACCGGGGAGCTGTTTTTT,CASSEIAGANTGELFF
-,15,TRBJ2-5,TRBV5-4,-,TGTGCCAGCAGCTTTGCAGGGCTGGATCAAGAGACCCAGTACTTC,CASSFAGLDQETQYF
-,14,TRBJ2-5,TRBV6-6,-,TGTGCCAGCAGTTTGTCAGGGTACCAAGAGACCCAGTACTTC,CASSLSGYQETQYF
-,14,TRBJ2-7,TRBV18,-,TGTGCCAGCTCATCCAGGACAGATTCCTACGAGCAGTACTTC,CASSSRTDSYEQYF
TRBD2,15,TRBJ2-1,TRBV7-2,few,TGTGCCAGCAGCTTTGACCTCGGGAGGGGTGATGAGCAGTTCTTC,CASSFDLGRGDEQFF
-,16,TRBJ1-3,TRBV4-3,-,TGCGCCAGCAGCCAAGACAGGGTTCTAACTGGAAACACCATATATTTT,CASSQDRVLTGNTIYF
-,14,TRBJ2-7,TRBV28,-,TGTGCCAGCAGCCTAGCGTGGGTAGCCTACGAGCAGTACTTC,CASSLAWVAYEQYF
-,12,TRBJ2-5,TRBV7-2,-,TGTGCCAGCAGCTTATATGCGGAGACCCAGTACTTC,CASSLYAETQYF
TRBD1,18,TRBJ2-7,TRBV5-1,-,TGCGCCAGCAGCTTCCGGGACAGGGGGCGACTTAACTCCTACGAGCAGTACTTC,CASSFRDRGRLNSYEQYF
-,18,TRBJ2-7,TRBV28,-,TGTGCCAGCAGTTCCAATCAGAGGGTTGGGGGGTCCAACTACGAGCAGTACTTC,CASSSNQRVGGSNYEQYF
-,13,TRBJ1-1,TRBV12-3/TRBV12-4,-,TGTGCCAGCAGTTTAGAGGGGAGGACTGAAGCTTTCTTT,CASSLEGRTEAFF
-,16,TRBJ2-3,TRBV10-3,-,TGTGCCATCAGGAGTGGGGGGGCTCGAGGCACAGATACGCAGTATTTT,CAIRSGGARGTDTQYF
-,15,TRBJ1-4,TRBV6-2/TRBV6-3,-,TGTGCCAGCAGTTACCGAACCCCGAGTGGTGAAAAACTGTTTTTT,CASSYRTPSGEKLFF
-,12,TRBJ1-1,TRBV28,-,TGTGCCAGCAAGACACAGAAGAGTGAAGCTTTCTTT,CASKTQKSEAFF
-,12,TRBJ2-1,TRBV5-1,-,TGCGCCAGCAGCTTGGTTCCGGGTGAGCAGTTCTTC,CASSLVPGEQFF
-,14,TRBJ1-5,TRBV7-2,few,TGTGCCAGCAGCTTAGATGCGGTTTTCGAGCCCCAGCATTTT,CASSLDAVFEPQHF
TRBD1,14,TRBJ2-7,TRBV29-1,-,TGCAGCGTTAACGCGCAGGGACAGACCTACGAGCAGTACTTC,CSVNAQGQTYEQYF